The source of this T cell receptor (beta chain) is a study of a mutant IDH1 vaccine in newly diagnosed glioma. As for this clone: The antigen remains unidentified.

This sample's time point: week 11, during vaccination. All doses held 300 ug of mutant IDH1 20-mer peptide, with topical imiquimod. The study enrolled donors with new WHO grade 3 or 4 IDH1-mutant, ATRX-lost astrocytomas. V lost 5 bases and J 6 bases, leaving 19 bases between the germline ends. This CDR3 is 15 amino acids long. Germline CDR1 LNHDA, CDR2 SQIVND (reference sequence). Libraries were prepared by immunoSEQ multiplex PCR; TCRdb keeps only in-frame clonotypes and omits some of them. The table records 110,000 or so clones, roughly 90% of them present only once. This TCR was sampled from a woman aged 50 to 60 with glioma. V is TRBV19 and J is TRBJ1-2, with D tentatively TRBD1 (6 bases). Sequencing used PBMCs, obtained from a glioma patient whose treatment included an IDH1 peptide vaccine. The CDR3 DNA is TGTGCCAGTAGTCCGAATCGACGGGGGGCAAATGGCTACACCTTC. Protein: CASSPNRRGANGYTF.